The T cell receptor beta chain under discussion was sequenced for a study of human T cells and chemical hapten exposure. Turning to the study itself: Diphenylcyclopropenone was administered weekly to the scalp of patients throughout the approximately 24-week study. DPC 0.01% went on the upper back by patch test, with reading at 6 days. Diagnoses of alopecia areata, totalis or universalis occurred in mostly female patients.

Time point given: pre-sensitization, week 0. Sample treatment: therapeutic diphenylcyclopropenone sensitization with weekly scalp DPC. Donors were 18 to 70-year-old alopecia patients suitable for DPC. The sample holds a few counts of this clonotype. TCRdb re-called the RACE reads through MiXCR, storing one row per CDR3 protein. This sample has about 120,000 distinct CDR3 sequences, with less than 15% found just once. The CDR3 totals 15 residues. Germline trimming cut 6 bases from V and 2 bases from J; bases unmatched to any gene: 10. From germline, CDR1 is DFQATT and CDR2 SNEGSKA (reference sequence). The material sequenced was whole blood, taken in connection with sensitization to the hapten diphenylcyclopropenone (DPC). The gene calls are TRBV20-1 and TRBJ2-3; TRBD2 aligns across 8 bases. This sequence originates from a woman in her late teens or twenties with alopecia areata. Some clones in this sample may be carry-over from other donors' samples. DNA for the CDR3: TGCAGTGCCCCCCTACGGGAGGGAGTCACAGATACGCAGTATTTT. Its translation is CSAPLREGVTDTQYF.